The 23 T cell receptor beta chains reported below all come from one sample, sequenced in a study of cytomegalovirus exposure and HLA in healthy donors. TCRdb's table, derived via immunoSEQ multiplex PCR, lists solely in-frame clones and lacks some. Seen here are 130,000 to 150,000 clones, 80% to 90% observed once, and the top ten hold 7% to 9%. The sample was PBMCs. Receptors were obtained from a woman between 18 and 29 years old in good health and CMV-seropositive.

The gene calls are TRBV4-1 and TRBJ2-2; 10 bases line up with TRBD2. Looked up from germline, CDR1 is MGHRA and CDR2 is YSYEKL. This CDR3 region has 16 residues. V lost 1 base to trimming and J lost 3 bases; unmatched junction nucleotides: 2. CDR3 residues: CASSQVGLADTGELFF. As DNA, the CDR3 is TGCGCCAGCAGCCAAGTAGGACTAGCGGACACCGGGGAGCTGTTTTTT.

The CDR3 spells CASSSSGVPGYTF. The DNA for the CDR3 is TGTGCCAGCAGCTCTTCAGGGGTCCCTGGCTACACCTTC. The V gene is TRBV11-2, the J gene TRBJ1-2, with a tentative D call TRBD1 (6 bases). This CDR3 region has 13 residues. V dropped 4 bases and J dropped 7 bases, with 13 bases sitting between them. Germline V gives CDR1 SGHAT, CDR2 FQNNGV.

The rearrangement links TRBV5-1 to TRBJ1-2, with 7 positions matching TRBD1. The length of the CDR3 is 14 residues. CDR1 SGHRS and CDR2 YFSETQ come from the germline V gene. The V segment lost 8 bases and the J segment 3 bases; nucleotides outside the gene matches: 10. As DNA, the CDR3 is TGCGCCAGTGCCGAGGGACAGTTTTACTATGGCTACACCTTC. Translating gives CASAEGQFYYGYTF.

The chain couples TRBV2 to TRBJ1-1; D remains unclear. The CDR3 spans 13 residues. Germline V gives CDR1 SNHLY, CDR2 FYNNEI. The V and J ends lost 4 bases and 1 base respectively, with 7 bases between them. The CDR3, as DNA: TGTGCCAGCAGTGTTGGGCCGAACACTGAAGCTTTCTTT. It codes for CASSVGPNTEAFF.

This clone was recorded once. The CDR3 reads CASSQTDRDSPLHF. DNA of the CDR3: TGTGCCAGCTCACAGACGGACAGGGATTCACCCCTCCACTTT. The V call is TRBV18, the J call TRBJ1-6, with 8 bases that match TRBD1. CDR3 length: 14 amino acids. Losses at the gene ends were 4 bases for V and 8 bases for J; bases not matched to a gene: 4. Germline loops: CDR1 KGHSH, CDR2 LQKENI.

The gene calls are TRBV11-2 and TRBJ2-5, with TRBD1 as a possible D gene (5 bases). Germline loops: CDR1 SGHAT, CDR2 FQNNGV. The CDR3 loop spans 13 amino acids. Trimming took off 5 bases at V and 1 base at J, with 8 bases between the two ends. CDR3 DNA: TGTGCCAGCAGCAAAGGGGCCCAAGAGACCCAGTACTTC. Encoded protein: CASSKGAQETQYF.

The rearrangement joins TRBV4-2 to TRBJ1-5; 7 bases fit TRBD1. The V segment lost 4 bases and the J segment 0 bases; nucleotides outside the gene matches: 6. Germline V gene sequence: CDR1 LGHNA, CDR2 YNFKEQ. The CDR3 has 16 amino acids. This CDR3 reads CASSLGTADSNQPQHF. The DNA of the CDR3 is TGTGCCAGCAGCCTAGGGACAGCAGATAGCAATCAGCCCCAGCATTTT.

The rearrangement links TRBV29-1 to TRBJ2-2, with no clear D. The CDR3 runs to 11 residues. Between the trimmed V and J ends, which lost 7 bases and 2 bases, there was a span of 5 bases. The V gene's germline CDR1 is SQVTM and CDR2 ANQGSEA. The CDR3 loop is CSALNTGELFF. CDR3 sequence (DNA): TGCAGCGCTCTAAACACCGGGGAGCTGTTTTTT.

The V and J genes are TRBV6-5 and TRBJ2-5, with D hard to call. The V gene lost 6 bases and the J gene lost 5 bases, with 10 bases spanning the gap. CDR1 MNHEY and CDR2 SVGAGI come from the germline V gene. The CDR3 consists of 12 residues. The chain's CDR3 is CASSNDWETQYF. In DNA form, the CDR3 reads TGTGCCAGCAGCAACGACTGGGAGACCCAGTACTTC.

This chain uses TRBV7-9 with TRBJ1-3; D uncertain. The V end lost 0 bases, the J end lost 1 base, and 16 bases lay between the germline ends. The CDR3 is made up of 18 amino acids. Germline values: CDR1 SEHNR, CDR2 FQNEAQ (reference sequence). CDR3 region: CASSLALTPSSSGNTIYF. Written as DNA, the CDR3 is TGTGCCAGCAGCTTAGCGTTGACACCGAGCAGTTCTGGAAACACCATATATTTT. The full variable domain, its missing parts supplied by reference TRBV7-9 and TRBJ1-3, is DTGVSQNPRHKITKRGQNVTFRCDPISEHNRLYWYRQTLGQGPEFLTYFQNEAQLEKSRLLSDRFSAERPKGSFSTLEIQRTEQGDSAMYLCASSLALTPSSSGNTIYFGEGSWLTVV.

DNA of the CDR3: TGTGCCAGCAGCCCGGGACTAGCGGGAGACGAGCAGTACTTC. It specifies CASSPGLAGDEQYF. This sequence joins TRBV7-3 and TRBJ2-7; 14 bases line up with TRBD2. The ends lost 5 bases at V and 5 bases at J; junction bases unmatched: 2. This CDR3 comprises 14 residues. In germline, CDR1 is SGHTA, CDR2 FQGTGA.

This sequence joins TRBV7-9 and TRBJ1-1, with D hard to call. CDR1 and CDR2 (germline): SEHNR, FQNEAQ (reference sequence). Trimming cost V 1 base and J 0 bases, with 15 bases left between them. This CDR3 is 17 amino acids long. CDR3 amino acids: CASSLEERGYVNTEAFF. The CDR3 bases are TGTGCCAGCAGCTTAGAAGAGAGAGGGTACGTGAACACTGAAGCTTTCTTT.

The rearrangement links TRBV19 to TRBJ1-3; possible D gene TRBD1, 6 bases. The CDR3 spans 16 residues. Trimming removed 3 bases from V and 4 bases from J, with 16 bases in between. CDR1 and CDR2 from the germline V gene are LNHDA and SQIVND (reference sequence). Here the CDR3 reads CASSIFGQRVGNTIYF. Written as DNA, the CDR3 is TGTGCCAGTAGTATCTTCGGACAGAGGGTCGGAAACACCATATATTTT.

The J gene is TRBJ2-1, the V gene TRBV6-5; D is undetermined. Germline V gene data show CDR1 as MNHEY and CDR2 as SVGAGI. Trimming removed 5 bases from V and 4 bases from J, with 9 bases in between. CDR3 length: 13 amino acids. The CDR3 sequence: CASSVLPYNEQFF. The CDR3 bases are TGTGCCAGCAGTGTACTGCCGTACAATGAGCAGTTCTTC.

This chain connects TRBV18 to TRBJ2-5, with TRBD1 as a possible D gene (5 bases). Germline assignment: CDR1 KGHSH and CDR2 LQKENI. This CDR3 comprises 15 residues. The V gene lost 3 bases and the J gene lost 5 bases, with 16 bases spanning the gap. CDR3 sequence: CASSPLLGPSETQYF. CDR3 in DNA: TGTGCCAGCTCACCCCTTTTGGGGCCTTCGGAGACCCAGTACTTC. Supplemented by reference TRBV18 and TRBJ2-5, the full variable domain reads NAGVMQNPRHLVRRRGQEARLRCSPMKGHSHVYWYRQLPEEGLKFMVYLQKENIIDESGMPKERFSAEFPKEGPSILRIQQVVRGDSAAYFCASSPLLGPSETQYFGPGTRLLVL.

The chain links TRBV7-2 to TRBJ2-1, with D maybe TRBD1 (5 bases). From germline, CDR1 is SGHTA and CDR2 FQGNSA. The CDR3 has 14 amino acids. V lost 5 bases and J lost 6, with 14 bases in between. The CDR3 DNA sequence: TGTGCCAGCAGCATAACCCGCCAGGGCAATGAGCAGTTCTTC. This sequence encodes CASSITRQGNEQFF.

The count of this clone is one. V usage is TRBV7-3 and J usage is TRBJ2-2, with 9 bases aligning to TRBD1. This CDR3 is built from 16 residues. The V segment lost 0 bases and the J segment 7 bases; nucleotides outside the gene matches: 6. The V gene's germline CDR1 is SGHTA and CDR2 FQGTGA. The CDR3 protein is CASSLTGTGNGGELFF. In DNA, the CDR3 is TGTGCCAGCAGCTTAACGGGGACAGGGAATGGCGGGGAGCTGTTTTTT. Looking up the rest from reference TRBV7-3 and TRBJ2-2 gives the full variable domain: GAGVSQTPSNKVTEKGKYVELRCDPISGHTALYWYRQSLGQGPEFLIYFQGTGAADDSGLPNDRFFAVRPEGSVSTLKIQRTERGDSAVYLCASSLTGTGNGGELFFGEGSRLTVL.

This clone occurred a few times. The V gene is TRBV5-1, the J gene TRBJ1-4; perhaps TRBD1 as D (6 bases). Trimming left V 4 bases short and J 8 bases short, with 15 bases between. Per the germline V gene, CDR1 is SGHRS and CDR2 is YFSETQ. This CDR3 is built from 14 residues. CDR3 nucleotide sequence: TGCGCCAGCAGCAGCAGGGGCGGGGGCGAAAAACTGTTTTTT. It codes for CASSSRGGGEKLFF.

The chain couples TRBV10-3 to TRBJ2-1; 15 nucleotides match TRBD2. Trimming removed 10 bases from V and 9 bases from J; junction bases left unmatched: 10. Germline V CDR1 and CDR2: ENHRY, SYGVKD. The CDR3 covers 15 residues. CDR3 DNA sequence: TGTGCCACCGGAACCGGGACTAGCGGGGGGACTGAGCAGTTCTTC. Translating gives CATGTGTSGGTEQFF.

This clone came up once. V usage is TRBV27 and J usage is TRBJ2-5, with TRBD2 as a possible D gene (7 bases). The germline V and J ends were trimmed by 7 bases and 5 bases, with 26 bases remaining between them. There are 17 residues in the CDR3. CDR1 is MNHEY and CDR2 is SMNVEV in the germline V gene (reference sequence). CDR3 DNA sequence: TGTGCCAGCAAACGGGGGCGCGGGAGAGAACCAAGGGAGACCCAGTACTTC. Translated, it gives CASKRGRGREPRETQYF.

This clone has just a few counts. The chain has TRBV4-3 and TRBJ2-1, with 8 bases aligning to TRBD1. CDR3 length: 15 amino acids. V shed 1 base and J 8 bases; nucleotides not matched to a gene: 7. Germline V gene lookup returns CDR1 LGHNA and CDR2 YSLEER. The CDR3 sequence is CASSQGTGSIYEQFF. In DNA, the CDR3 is TGCGCCAGCAGCCAAGGGACAGGGTCGATTTATGAGCAGTTCTTC.

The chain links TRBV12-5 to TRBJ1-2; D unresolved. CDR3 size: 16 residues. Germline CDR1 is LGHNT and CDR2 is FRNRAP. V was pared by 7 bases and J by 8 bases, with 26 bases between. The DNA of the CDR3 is TGTGCTAGTGCCCCAGCTGACGTCCAGACTATGAAGGGCTACACCTTC. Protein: CASAPADVQTMKGYTF.

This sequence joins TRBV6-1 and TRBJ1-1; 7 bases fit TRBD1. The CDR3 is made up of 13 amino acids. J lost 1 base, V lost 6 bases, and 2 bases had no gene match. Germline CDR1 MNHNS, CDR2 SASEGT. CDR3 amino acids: CASRTGQNTEAFF. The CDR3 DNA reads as TGTGCCAGCAGGACAGGGCAGAACACTGAAGCTTTCTTT.